The 10 T cell receptor beta chains below were found in one sample sequenced in a study of shared clonotypes between healthy human individuals. Here immunoSEQ multiplex PCR was the method, and the copy in TCRdb shows in-frame clones only, minus some. Found here are 2,100,000 or so clones, approximately 94% of them singletons; the top ten hold approximately 0.13%. Input material: naive CD4+ T cells sorted from blood. As to subset: CD45RA+ positively selected. The receptor set was obtained from a man between 18 and 29 years old in good health.

The V call is TRBV11-2, the J call TRBJ1-4; D unclear. Per germline, CDR1 SGHAT and CDR2 FQNNGV. The V end lost 3 bases, the J end lost 3 bases, and 8 bases lay between the germline ends. This CDR3 comprises 14 residues. CDR3: CASSFEGPNEKLFF. The CDR3 DNA follows: TGTGCCAGCAGCTTCGAGGGCCCTAATGAAAAACTGTTTTTT.

The chain is built from TRBV18 and TRBJ1-2; the D is unclear. Germline V CDR1 and CDR2: KGHSH, LQKENI. V gave up 0 bases and J gave up 4 bases, with 12 bases separating them. The CDR3 has 15 residues. The CDR3 protein is CASSPPNEVSYGYTF. The CDR3 nucleotides are TGTGCCAGCTCACCACCTAACGAGGTTTCCTATGGCTACACCTTC.

The chain has TRBV30 and TRBJ2-2; 9 bases are a match to TRBD1. This CDR3 is 15 amino acids long. CDR1 is GTSNPN, CDR2 SVGIG, per germline (reference sequence). Unmatched junction bases numbered 12, after V lost 7 bases and J lost 6 bases. CDR3 nucleotides: TGTGCCTCTAAGACGGGACAGGGTGGTCCCGGGGAGCTGTTTTTT. It encodes CASKTGQGGPGELFF.

The chain employs TRBV29-1 and TRBJ2-7, with a tentative D call TRBD1 (5 bases). CDR1 is SQVTM and CDR2 is ANQGSEA in the germline V gene. The CDR3 length is 11 residues. V was cut by 4 bases and J by 5 bases, with 9 bases left in between. CDR3 DNA sequence: TGCAGCGTTGTTACAGGAAACGAGCAGTACTTC. It encodes CSVVTGNEQYF.

With respect to this clone: Other DNA variants within this sample encode the same CDR3. V is TRBV18 and J is TRBJ2-7; D is tentatively TRBD1 or TRBD2 (5 bases each). Germline assignment: CDR1 KGHSH and CDR2 LQKENI. There are 14 residues in the CDR3. With 0 bases removed from V and 2 bases from J, the gap between germline ends came to 8 bases. The CDR3 coding sequence is TGTGCCAGCTCACCACCGGGACGCGCCTACGAGCAGTACTTC. This translates into CASSPPGRAYEQYF.

This clone was counted once. This chain joins TRBV7-6 and TRBJ1-1; the match to TRBD1 covers 10 bases. The trim removed 4 bases at V and 5 bases at J, leaving 4 bases unmatched. The length of the CDR3 is 14 residues. Germline CDR1 reads SGHVS; CDR2 reads FNYEAQ. DNA of the CDR3: TGTGCCAGCAGCTCTGGACAGGGGGAGACTGAAGCTTTCTTT. This codes for CASSSGQGETEAFF.

This sequence joins TRBV7-2 and TRBJ2-7, with TRBD2 matching 7 bases. V shed 8 bases and J 4 bases; nucleotides not matched to a gene: 8. The CDR3 sequence is 13 residues long. Germline loops: CDR1 SGHTA, CDR2 FQGNSA. The DNA of the CDR3 is TGTGCCAGCTCCCGGGGAGCGGGATACGAGCAGTACTTC. This gives the protein CASSRGAGYEQYF.

The chain carries TRBV30 and TRBJ1-1; TRBD1 might be the D (5 bases). The CDR3 has 13 amino acids. CDR1 is GTSNPN and CDR2 is SVGIG in the germline V gene (reference sequence). The germline V and J ends were trimmed by 2 bases and 5 bases, with 12 bases remaining between them. The CDR3 protein is CAWSRGVRTEAFF. The CDR3 DNA follows: TGTGCCTGGAGTAGGGGAGTGCGAACTGAAGCTTTCTTT.

Only one count was recorded for this clone. The CDR3 nucleotides are TGTGCCAGCAACCCAAGGTTGGGGGTTGAGCAGTTCTTC. Protein product: CASNPRLGVEQFF. The V and J genes are TRBV6-1 and TRBJ2-1; either TRBD1 or TRBD2 may fit D (5 bases each). Germline V CDR1 and CDR2: MNHNS, SASEGT. The length of the CDR3 is 13 residues. Trimming removed 7 bases from V and 9 bases from J, with 16 bases in between.

In this sample, this clone turned up a few times. The V gene is TRBV4-3, the J gene TRBJ1-2; 7 bases line up with TRBD1. The length of the CDR3 is 13 residues. Trimming took 2 bases from V and 4 from J; bases not matched to a gene: 1. The germline V gene encodes CDR1 LGHNA and CDR2 YSLEER. CDR3 coding DNA: TGCGCCAGCAGCCAAACAGGGGCCTATGGCTACACCTTC. Translating it yields CASSQTGAYGYTF.